This T cell receptor (beta chain) was observed in a study of response to subunit inactivated influenza vaccine. Overall study results and limits: Few new T cells, the authors suggested, are recruited by each seasonal influenza vaccination.

The V end was cut by 2 bases, the J end by 0 bases, with 11 bases between. This CDR3 is built from 15 residues. Germline assignment: CDR1 LNHNV and CDR2 YYDKDF (reference sequence). Each CDR3 protein gets one entry after TCRdb re-called the RT-PCR reads with MiXCR. The profile shows 550,000 to 600,000 distinct CDR3 sequences, about an eighth of them singletons. This clonotype was seen only a few times. Its antigen is unidentified. This rearrangement joins TRBV15 to TRBJ2-7, with D possibly matching TRBD2 (7 bases). The clonotype was recovered from a man aged 50 to 60 who received an inactivated influenza vaccine. The sample in question was PBMCs from blood, obtained on the day of vaccination. CDR3 sequence (DNA): TGTGCCACCAGCAGAACGGGGGGCGACTCCTACGAGCAGTACTTC. Its protein product is CATSRTGGDSYEQYF.